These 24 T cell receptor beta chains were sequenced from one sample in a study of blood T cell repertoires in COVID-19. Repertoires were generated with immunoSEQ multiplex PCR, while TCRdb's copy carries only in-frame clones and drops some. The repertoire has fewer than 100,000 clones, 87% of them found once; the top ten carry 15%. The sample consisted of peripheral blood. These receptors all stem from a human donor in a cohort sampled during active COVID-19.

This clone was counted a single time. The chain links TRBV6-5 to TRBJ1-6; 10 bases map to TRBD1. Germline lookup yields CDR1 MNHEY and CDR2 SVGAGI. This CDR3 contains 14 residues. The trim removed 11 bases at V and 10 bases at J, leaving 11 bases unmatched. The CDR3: CASQIRDRGSPLHF. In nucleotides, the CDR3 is TGTGCCTCCCAAATCCGGGACAGGGGATCACCCCTCCACTTT.

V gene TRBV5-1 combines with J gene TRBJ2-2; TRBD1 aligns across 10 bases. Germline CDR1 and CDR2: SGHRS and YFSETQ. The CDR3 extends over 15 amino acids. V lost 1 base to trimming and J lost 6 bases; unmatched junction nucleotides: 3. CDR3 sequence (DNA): TGCGCCAGCAGCTTGTGGACAGGGGGGGCCGGGGAGCTGTTTTTT. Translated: CASSLWTGGAGELFF.

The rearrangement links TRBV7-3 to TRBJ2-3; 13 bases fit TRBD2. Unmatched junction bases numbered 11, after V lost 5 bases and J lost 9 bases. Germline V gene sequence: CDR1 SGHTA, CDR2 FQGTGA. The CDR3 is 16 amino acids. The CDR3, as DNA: TGTGCCAGCAGCCCGGGACTAGCGGGGAGGCCTTCCACGCAGTATTTT. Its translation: CASSPGLAGRPSTQYF.

CDR3: CASSIGDRGSYNEQFF. The CDR3 coding sequence is TGTGCCAGTAGTATCGGGGACAGGGGTTCCTACAATGAGCAGTTCTTC. The chain joins TRBV19 to TRBJ2-1, with TRBD1 matching over 10 bases. Germline V lookup: CDR1 LNHDA, CDR2 SQIVND (reference sequence). The CDR3 is 16 amino acids. The junction had 3 bases not matched to a gene; V was cut back by 3 bases and J by 1 base.

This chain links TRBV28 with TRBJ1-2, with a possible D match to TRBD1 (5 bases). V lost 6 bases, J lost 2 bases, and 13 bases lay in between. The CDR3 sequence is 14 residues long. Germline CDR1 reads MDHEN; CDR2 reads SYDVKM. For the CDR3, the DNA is TGTGCCAGCAGCCCCACAGGTTTGAACTATGGCTACACCTTC. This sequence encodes CASSPTGLNYGYTF.

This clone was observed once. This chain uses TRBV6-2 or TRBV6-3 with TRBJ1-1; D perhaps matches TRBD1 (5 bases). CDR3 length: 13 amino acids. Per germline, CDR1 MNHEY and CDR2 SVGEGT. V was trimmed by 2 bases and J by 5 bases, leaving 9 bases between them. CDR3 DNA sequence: TGTGCCAGCAGTTACCTCAGGGATACTGAAGCTTTCTTT. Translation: CASSYLRDTEAFF.

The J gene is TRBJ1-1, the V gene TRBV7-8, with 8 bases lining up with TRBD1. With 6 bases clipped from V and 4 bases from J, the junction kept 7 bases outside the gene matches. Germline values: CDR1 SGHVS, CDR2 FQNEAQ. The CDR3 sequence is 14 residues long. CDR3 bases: TGTGCCAGCAGTAATACCAGGGGGCTCACTGAAGCTTTCTTT. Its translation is CASSNTRGLTEAFF.

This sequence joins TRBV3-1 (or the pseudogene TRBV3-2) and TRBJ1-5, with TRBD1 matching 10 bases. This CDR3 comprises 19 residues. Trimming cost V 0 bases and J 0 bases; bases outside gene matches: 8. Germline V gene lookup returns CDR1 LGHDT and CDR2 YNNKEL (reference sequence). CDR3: CASSQERRDRGYSNQPQHF. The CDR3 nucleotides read TGTGCCAGCAGCCAAGAACGCCGGGACAGGGGTTATAGCAATCAGCCCCAGCATTTT.

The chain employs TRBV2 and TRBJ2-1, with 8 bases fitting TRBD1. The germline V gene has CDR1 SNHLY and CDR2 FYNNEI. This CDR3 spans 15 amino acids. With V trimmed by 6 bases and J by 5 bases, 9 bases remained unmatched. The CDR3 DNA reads TGTGCCAGCAGCGCAGACAGGGGATCGCACAATGAGCAGTTCTTC. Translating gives CASSADRGSHNEQFF.

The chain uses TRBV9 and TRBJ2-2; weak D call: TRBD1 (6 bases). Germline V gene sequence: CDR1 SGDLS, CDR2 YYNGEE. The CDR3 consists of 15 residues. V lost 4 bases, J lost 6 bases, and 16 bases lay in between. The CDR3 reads CASSNVQGSPGELFF. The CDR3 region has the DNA TGTGCCAGCAGCAACGTACAGGGAAGCCCCGGGGAGCTGTTTTTT.

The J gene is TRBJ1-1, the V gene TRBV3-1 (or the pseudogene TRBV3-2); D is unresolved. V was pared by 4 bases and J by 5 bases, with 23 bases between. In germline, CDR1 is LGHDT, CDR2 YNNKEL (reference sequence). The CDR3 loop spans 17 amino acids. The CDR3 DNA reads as TGTGCCAGCAGCCCCGGTGCGGGGTTCTCATTGATAACTGAAGCTTTCTTT. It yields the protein CASSPGAGFSLITEAFF.

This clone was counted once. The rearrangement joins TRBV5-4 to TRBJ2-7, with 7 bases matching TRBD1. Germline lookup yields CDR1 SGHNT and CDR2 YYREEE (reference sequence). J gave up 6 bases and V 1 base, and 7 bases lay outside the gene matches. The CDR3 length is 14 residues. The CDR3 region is CASSLRGGQGEQYF. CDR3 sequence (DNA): TGTGCCAGCAGCTTGAGAGGGGGCCAGGGCGAGCAGTACTTC.

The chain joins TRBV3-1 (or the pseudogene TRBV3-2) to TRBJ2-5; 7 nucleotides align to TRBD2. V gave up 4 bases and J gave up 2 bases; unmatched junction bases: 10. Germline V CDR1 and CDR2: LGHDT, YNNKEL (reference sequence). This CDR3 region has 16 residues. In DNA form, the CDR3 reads TGTGCCAGCAGCCCCACCAATCTAGCGGCTCAAGAGACCCAGTACTTC. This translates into CASSPTNLAAQETQYF.

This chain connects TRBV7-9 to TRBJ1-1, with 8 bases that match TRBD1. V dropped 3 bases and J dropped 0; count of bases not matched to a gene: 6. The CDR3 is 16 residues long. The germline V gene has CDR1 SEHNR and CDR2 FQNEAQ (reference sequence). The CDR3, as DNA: TGTGCCAGCAGCTTCAGGGGGCCCGAAATGAACACTGAAGCTTTCTTT. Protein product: CASSFRGPEMNTEAFF.

The CDR3 loop is CASSSRVLHYEQYF. Written as DNA, the CDR3 is TGTGCCAGCAGTAGCCGGGTCCTTCACTACGAGCAGTACTTC. The J gene is TRBJ2-7, the V gene TRBV27; D unresolved. Deletions cut 5 bases from V and 3 bases from J, with 14 bases between. Per germline, CDR1 MNHEY and CDR2 SMNVEV (reference sequence). The CDR3 length is 14 residues.

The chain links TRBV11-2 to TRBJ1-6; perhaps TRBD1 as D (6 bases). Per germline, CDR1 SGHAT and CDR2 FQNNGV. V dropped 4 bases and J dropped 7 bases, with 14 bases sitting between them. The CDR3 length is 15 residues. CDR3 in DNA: TGTGCCAGCAGCTACGTCAGGGGTGGGAATTCACCCCTCCACTTT. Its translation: CASSYVRGGNSPLHF. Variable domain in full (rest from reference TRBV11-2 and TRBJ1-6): EAGVAQSPRYKIIEKRQSVAFWCNPISGHATLYWYQQILGQGPKLLIQFQNNGVVDDSQLPKDRFSAERLKGVDSTLKIQPAKLEDSAVYLCASSYVRGGNSPLHFGNGTRLTVT.

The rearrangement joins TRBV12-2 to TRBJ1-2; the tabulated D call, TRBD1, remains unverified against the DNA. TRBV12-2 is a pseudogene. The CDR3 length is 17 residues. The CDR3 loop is CASRLVSPPGQPYGYTF. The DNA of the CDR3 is TGTGCAAGTCGCTTAGTAAGCCCCCCGGGACAGCCGTATGGCTACACCTTC.

CDR3 in amino acids: CASSYSRVGGLGYTF. CDR3 sequence (DNA): TGTGCCAGCAGTTACTCGAGGGTGGGTGGCCTTGGCTACACCTTC. The rearrangement uses TRBV6-6 and TRBJ1-2; no clear D gene. The V gene lost 0 bases and the J gene lost 7 bases, with 15 bases spanning the gap. CDR1 MNHNY and CDR2 SVGAGI come from the germline V gene (reference sequence). This CDR3 region has 15 residues.

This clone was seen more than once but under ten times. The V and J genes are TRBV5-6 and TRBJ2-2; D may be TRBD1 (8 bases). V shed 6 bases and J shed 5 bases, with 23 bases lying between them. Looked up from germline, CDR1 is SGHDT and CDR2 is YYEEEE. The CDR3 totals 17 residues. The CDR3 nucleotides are TGTGCCAGCACCAAAACAGGGGGGGCCTTTTTGACCGGGGAGCTGTTTTTT. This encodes CASTKTGGAFLTGELFF.

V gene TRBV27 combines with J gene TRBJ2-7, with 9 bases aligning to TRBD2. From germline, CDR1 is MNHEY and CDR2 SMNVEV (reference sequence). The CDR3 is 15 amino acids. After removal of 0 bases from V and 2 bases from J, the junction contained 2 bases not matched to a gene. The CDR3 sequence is CASSLSSGGPYEQYF. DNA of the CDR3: TGTGCCAGCAGTTTATCTAGCGGGGGCCCCTACGAGCAGTACTTC.

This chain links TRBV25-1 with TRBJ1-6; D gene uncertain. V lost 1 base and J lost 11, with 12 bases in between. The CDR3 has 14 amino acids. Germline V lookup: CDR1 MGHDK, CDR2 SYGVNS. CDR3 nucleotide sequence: TGTGCCAGCAGTGAATTGGAGGGAACGACACCCCTCCACTTT. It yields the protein CASSELEGTTPLHF.

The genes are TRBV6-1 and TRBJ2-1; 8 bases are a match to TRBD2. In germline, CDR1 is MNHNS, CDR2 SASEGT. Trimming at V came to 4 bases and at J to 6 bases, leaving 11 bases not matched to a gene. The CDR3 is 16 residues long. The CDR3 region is CASSGLIAGRTNEQFF. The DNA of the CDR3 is TGTGCCAGCAGTGGATTAATAGCGGGGAGGACCAATGAGCAGTTCTTC.

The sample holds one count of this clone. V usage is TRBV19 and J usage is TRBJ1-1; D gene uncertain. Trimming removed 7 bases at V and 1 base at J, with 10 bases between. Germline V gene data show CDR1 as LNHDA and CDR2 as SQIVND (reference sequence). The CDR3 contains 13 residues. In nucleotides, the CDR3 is TGTGCCAGTAATGTGGCTGGGAACACTGAAGCTTTCTTT. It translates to CASNVAGNTEAFF.

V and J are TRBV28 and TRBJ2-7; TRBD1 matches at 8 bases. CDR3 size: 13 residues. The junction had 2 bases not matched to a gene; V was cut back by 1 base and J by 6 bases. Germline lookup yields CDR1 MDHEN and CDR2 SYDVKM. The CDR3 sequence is CASSLSGGREQYF. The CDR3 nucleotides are TGTGCCAGCAGTTTATCAGGGGGCCGCGAGCAGTACTTC.